Listed here are 10 T cell receptor beta chains from one sample, sequenced in a study of cytomegalovirus exposure and HLA in healthy donors. Produced via immunoSEQ multiplex PCR; TCRdb's table is partial and in-frame only. The sample includes hundreds of thousands of clones, about 92% of them seen just once. Sequenced material: PBMCs. These receptors came from a woman aged 25 to 39 in good health and CMV-seronegative.

The CDR3 DNA is TGCGCCAGCAGCTTGGTCGACAGGTACTCCTACGAGCAGTACTTC. Translating it yields CASSLVDRYSYEQYF. V usage is TRBV5-1 and J usage is TRBJ2-7, with D perhaps matching TRBD1 (6 bases). Trimming left V 0 bases short and J 0 bases short, with 10 bases between. CDR3 length equals 15 residues. The germline V gene has CDR1 SGHRS and CDR2 YFSETQ.

CDR3 DNA sequence: TGTGCCAGCAGCTTAGGACAGGGGAGTCAGCCCCAGCATTTT. As protein: CASSLGQGSQPQHF. The chain is built from TRBV7-9 and TRBJ1-5; TRBD1 matches 8 bases. Germline V gives CDR1 SEHNR, CDR2 FQNEAQ (reference sequence). V lost 1 base to trimming and J lost 6 bases; unmatched junction nucleotides: 2. The CDR3 runs to 14 residues.

This chain uses TRBV7-6 with TRBJ2-2; D may correspond to TRBD1 or TRBD2 (5 bases each). The CDR3 is 16 residues long. Trimming stripped 3 bases from V and 7 bases from J, with 18 bases between. Germline-derived CDR1 and CDR2 are SGHVS and FNYEAQ. The CDR3 sequence is CASSLTAAIKVGELFF. CDR3 nucleotides: TGTGCCAGCAGCTTGACAGCGGCCATTAAGGTCGGGGAGCTGTTTTTT.

The chain combines TRBV29-1 with TRBJ2-2; D gene uncertain. This CDR3 spans 14 amino acids. V was shortened by 4 bases and J by 0 bases, with 9 bases between the two germline ends. CDR1 SQVTM and CDR2 ANQGSEA come from the germline V gene. The CDR3 here is CSVARGPNTGELFF. In DNA form, the CDR3 reads TGCAGCGTTGCCCGTGGACCGAACACCGGGGAGCTGTTTTTT.

The chain couples TRBV5-1 to TRBJ2-1; a possible D gene is TRBD2 (6 bases). Between the trimmed V and J ends, which lost 4 bases and 0 bases, there was a span of 14 bases. Germline V gene sequence: CDR1 SGHRS, CDR2 YFSETQ. This CDR3 is 16 amino acids long. The CDR3, as DNA: TGCGCCAGCAGCGGAGGGGCCTCTACCTCCTACAATGAGCAGTTCTTC. As protein: CASSGGASTSYNEQFF.

J is TRBJ2-7 and V is TRBV7-6, with 7 bases matching TRBD1. V lost 8 bases and J lost 5; bases outside the gene matches: 12. The germline V gene has CDR1 SGHVS and CDR2 FNYEAQ. CDR3 length equals 14 residues. CDR3 nucleotides: TGTGCCAGCTCGCTGACAGGGCCAGGAGACGAGCAGTACTTC. Translation: CASSLTGPGDEQYF.

This sequence joins TRBV7-9 and TRBJ2-4; D not certain. Germline V gene data show CDR1 as SEHNR and CDR2 as FQNEAQ (reference sequence). The CDR3 totals 14 residues. The V end was cut by 2 bases, the J end by 2 bases, with 7 bases between. CDR3 residues: CASSLRETKNIQYF. The CDR3 DNA reads TGTGCCAGCAGCTTAAGAGAAACCAAAAACATTCAGTACTTC.

V usage is TRBV7-6 and J usage is TRBJ2-6; possibly TRBD2 for D (5 bases). Trimming took off 1 base at V and 0 bases at J, with 13 bases between the two ends. Germline V CDR1 and CDR2: SGHVS, FNYEAQ. CDR3 length: 18 residues. The CDR3 reads CASSLERLPSSGANVLTF. DNA of the CDR3: TGTGCCAGCAGCTTAGAGAGACTACCGAGCTCTGGGGCCAACGTCCTGACTTTC.

The chain recombines TRBV27 with TRBJ2-7; perhaps TRBD1 as D (5 bases). The CDR3 extends over 14 amino acids. CDR1 and CDR2 (germline): MNHEY, SMNVEV (reference sequence). V lost 3 bases and J 2 bases, leaving 11 bases between the germline ends. The CDR3: CASSFSRGAYEQYF. CDR3 DNA: TGTGCCAGCAGTTTTTCTAGGGGCGCCTACGAGCAGTACTTC.

V gene TRBV6-4 combines with J gene TRBJ2-7; perhaps TRBD2 as D (6 bases). Germline V lookup: CDR1 MRHNA, CDR2 SNTAGT. This CDR3 has 15 residues. The V and J ends lost 6 bases and 3 bases respectively, with 18 bases between them. This chain's CDR3 is CASSPPAGPGYEQYF. The DNA of the CDR3 is TGTGCCAGCAGCCCCCCCGCGGGGCCTGGCTACGAGCAGTACTTC.